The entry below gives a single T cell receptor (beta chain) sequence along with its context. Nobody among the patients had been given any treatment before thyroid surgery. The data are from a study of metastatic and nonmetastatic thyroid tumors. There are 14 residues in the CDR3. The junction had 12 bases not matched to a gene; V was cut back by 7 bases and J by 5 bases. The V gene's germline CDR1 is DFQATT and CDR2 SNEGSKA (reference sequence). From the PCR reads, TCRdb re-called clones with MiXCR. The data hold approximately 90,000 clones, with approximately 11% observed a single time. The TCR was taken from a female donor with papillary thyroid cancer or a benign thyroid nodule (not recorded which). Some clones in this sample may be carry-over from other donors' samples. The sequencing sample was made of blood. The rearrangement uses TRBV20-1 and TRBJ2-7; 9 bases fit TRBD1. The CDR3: CSVVPGQGLDEQYF. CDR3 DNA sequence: TGCAGTGTCGTGCCGGGACAGGGTCTAGACGAGCAGTACTTC.